This paragraph covers one T cell receptor beta chain sequence. Its specificity is not known. V gave up 5 bases and J gave up 1 base, with 16 bases separating them. The CDR3 runs 16 residues. The germline V gene has CDR1 SGHTS and CDR2 YDEGEE. This sample was included in a study of OX40 agonist ivuxolimab in advanced cancers. Study as a whole: Three patients responded partially, comprising one with hepatocellular carcinoma and two with cutaneous melanoma. The study, taken as a whole, reports: Expanded peripheral T cell antigen specificity was not determined.

Repertoires were generated with immunoSEQ multiplex PCR, while TCRdb's copy carries only in-frame clones and drops some. The table lists tens of thousands of clones, approximately 89% of them singletons. Sample: CD4+ or CD8+ T cells sorted from blood, taken in a trial of the OX40 agonist ivuxolimab. The receptor was derived from an adult with an advanced solid tumor such as melanoma, head and neck, liver or kidney cancer. The gene calls are TRBV5-8 and TRBJ1-5, with D possibly matching TRBD1 (5 bases). The CDR3 spells CASRSAGSVSNQPQHF. For the CDR3, the DNA is TGTGCCAGCAGATCGGCAGGGTCGGTGAGCAATCAGCCCCAGCATTTT.